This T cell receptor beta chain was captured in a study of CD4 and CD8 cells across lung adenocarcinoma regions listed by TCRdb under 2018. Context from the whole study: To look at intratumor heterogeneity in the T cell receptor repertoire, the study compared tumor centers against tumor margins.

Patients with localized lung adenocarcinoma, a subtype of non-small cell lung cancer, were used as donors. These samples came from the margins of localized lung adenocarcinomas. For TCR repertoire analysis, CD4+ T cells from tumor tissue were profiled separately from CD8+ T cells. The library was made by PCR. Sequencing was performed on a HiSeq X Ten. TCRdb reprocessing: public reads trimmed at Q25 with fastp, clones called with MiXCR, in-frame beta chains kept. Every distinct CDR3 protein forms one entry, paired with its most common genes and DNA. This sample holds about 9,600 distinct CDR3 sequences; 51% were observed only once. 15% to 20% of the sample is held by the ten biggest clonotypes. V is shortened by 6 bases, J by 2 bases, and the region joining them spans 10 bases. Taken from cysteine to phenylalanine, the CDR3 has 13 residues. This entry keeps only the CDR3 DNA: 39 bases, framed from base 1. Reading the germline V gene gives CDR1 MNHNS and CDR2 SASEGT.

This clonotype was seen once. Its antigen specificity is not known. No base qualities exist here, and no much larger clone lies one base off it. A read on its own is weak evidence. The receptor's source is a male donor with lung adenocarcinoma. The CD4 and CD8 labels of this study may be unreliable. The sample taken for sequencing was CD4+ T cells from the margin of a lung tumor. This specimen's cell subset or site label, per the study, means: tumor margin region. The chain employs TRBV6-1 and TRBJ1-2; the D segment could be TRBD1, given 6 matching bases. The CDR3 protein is CASSTQGNYGYTF. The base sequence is TGTGCCAGCAGCACACAGGGAAACTATGGCTACACCTTC.